This T cell receptor (beta chain) was sequenced during a study of blood T cell repertoires in COVID-19. The CDR3 is 14 amino acids. Germline assignment: CDR1 GTSNPN and CDR2 SVGIG (reference sequence). Trimming removed 0 bases from V and 1 base from J, with 9 bases in between. Here immunoSEQ multiplex PCR was the method, and the copy in TCRdb shows in-frame clones only, minus some. This table has some 300,000 clones, about nine tenths appearing once. The J gene is TRBJ1-1, the V gene TRBV30; TRBD1 might be the D (5 bases). The sample comprised peripheral blood. This sequence originates from a woman aged 25-40 years who had recovered from COVID-19. CDR3 sequence reads: CAWSVRGGNTEAFF. The CDR3 region has the DNA TGTGCCTGGAGTGTACGGGGGGGGAACACTGAAGCTTTCTTT.